This section outlines one T cell receptor beta chain sequence together with its context. Its specificity is unknown. TCR beta CDR3 regions were amplified from RNA transcripts. The primer set for the first-round RT-PCR of the TCR CDR3 was HTBI. TCRdb re-called the multiplex PCR reads with MiXCR, one entry per CDR3 protein. Among about 280,000 distinct CDR3 sequences listed, 25% to 30% were seen once. The data derive from a study of T cells in Graves' hyperthyroidism and ophthalmopathy. Study-wide findings and caveats: Blood samples included most of the expanded thyroid clonotypes exceeding 0.001.

The germline CDR1 and CDR2 sequences are DFQATT and SNEGSKA (reference sequence). V lost 0 bases to trimming and J lost 5 bases, with 14 bases between them. CDR3 size: 15 residues. Diagnosis rested on symptoms, serum thyroxine and TRAb, thyroid ultrasound, and orbital computed tomography. What was sequenced was blood. The rearrangement joins TRBV20-1 to TRBJ1-5, with TRBD1 as a possible D gene (6 bases). The clonotype was recovered from a man aged 35-49 years with Graves' hyperthyroidism that later progressed to Graves' ophthalmopathy. The CDR3 nucleotides read TGCAGTGCTAGAGATCCTAGGGGGGAAGATCAGCCCCAGCATTTT. It codes for CSARDPRGEDQPQHF.